This record concerns one T cell receptor beta chain sequence. The data belong to a study of CD8+ T cells in alopecia areata. The CDR3 runs to 14 residues. Germline-derived CDR1 and CDR2 are MNHEY and SVGAGI. V lost 6 bases and J lost 8, with 19 bases in between. The sequencing template was cDNA reverse transcribed from extracted RNA. The method was immunoSEQ multiplex PCR; TCRdb's version includes in-frame clones alone and lacks a portion of them. The sample yields some 190,000 clones, 45% to 75% seen once. Sample treatment: oral pan-JAK inhibitor, 5-10 mg twice daily. The clonotype comes from a human donor with alopecia areata. The V and J genes are TRBV6-5 and TRBJ1-2; no clear D gene. The sequences come from CD4+ T cells sorted from blood, collected at week 4, from a patient treated with tofacitinib. CDR3: CASRGRWPTEGYTF. The CDR3 coding sequence is TGTGCCAGCAGGGGAAGGTGGCCGACCGAGGGCTACACCTTC.